Reported below is one T cell receptor (beta chain). V gave up 5 bases and J gave up 5 bases, with 22 bases separating them. CDR1 and CDR2 (germline): SGHNT, YENEEA. This CDR3 spans 17 amino acids. TCRdb's table, derived via immunoSEQ multiplex PCR, lists solely in-frame clones and lacks some. The table includes 20,000 to 30,000 clones, roughly three quarters detected once. This entry is derived from a study of OX40 agonist ivuxolimab in advanced cancers. The chain carries TRBV11-3 and TRBJ2-1, with D possibly called TRBD1 or TRBD2 (5 bases each). The source was CD4+ or CD8+ T cells sorted from blood, collected in a trial of the OX40 agonist ivuxolimab. This receptor was taken from an adult with an advanced solid tumor such as melanoma, head and neck, liver or kidney cancer. Written as DNA, the CDR3 is TGTGCCAGCAGCCCTTGGTTGGGGACCAAGCAACACAATGAGCAGTTCTTC. Amino acids: CASSPWLGTKQHNEQFF.